Below, 25 T cell receptor beta chains from the same sample are listed, as sequenced in a study of blood T cell repertoires in COVID-19. TCRdb keeps only in-frame clones here, not all; method: immunoSEQ multiplex PCR. The profile shows about 240,000 clones, 86% of them singletons. Sequenced: peripheral blood. These receptors came from a woman between 45 and 65 years old with COVID-19, enrolled during active disease.

The CDR3 DNA follows: TGTGCCAGCAGCAACGACGGGGTTGGGGAGCAGTTCTTC. Residues: CASSNDGVGEQFF. The V and J genes are TRBV12-3 or TRBV12-4 and TRBJ2-1, with D perhaps matching TRBD2 (5 bases). There are 13 residues in the CDR3. V was cut by 6 bases and J by 10 bases, with 16 bases left in between.

CDR3 sequence: CASSPGLAGLYEQYV. DNA of the CDR3: TGCGCCAGCAGTCCTGGACTAGCGGGGTTATACGAGCAGTACGTC. The chain combines TRBV4-1 with TRBJ2-7; 12 bases are a match to TRBD2. The CDR3 spans 15 residues. The trim removed 6 bases at V and 4 bases at J, leaving 7 bases unmatched. Germline assignment: CDR1 MGHRA and CDR2 YSYEKL.

Only one count was recorded for this clone. This chain joins TRBV10-3 and TRBJ1-5, with D perhaps matching TRBD1 (6 bases). This CDR3 has 14 amino acids. Germline CDR1 reads ENHRY; CDR2 reads SYGVKD. V lost 6 bases, J lost 3 bases, and 12 bases lay in between. As DNA, the CDR3 is TGTGCCATCAGCCCAAACAGGGACAATCAGCCCCAGCATTTT. Translating gives CAISPNRDNQPQHF.

The J gene is TRBJ2-7, the V gene TRBV27; weak D call: TRBD2 (5 bases). V lost 7 bases and J lost 3, with 13 bases in between. Germline V gene data show CDR1 as MNHEY and CDR2 as SMNVEV (reference sequence). The CDR3 extends over 13 amino acids. The DNA of the CDR3 is TGTGCCAGCACCTCGGGGAGCAGCTACGAGCAGTACTTC. Its protein is CASTSGSSYEQYF.

On this clone: Other DNA sequences in the same sample also yield this CDR3. The CDR3 here is CASSLRGNTEAFF. In DNA form, the CDR3 reads TGTGCCAGCAGTCTCAGGGGGAACACTGAAGCTTTCTTT. This chain connects TRBV12-3 or TRBV12-4 to TRBJ1-1; the D gene is possibly TRBD1 (6 bases). V shed 5 bases and J shed 1 base, with 8 bases lying between them. The CDR3 runs to 13 residues.

The CDR3 DNA follows: TGCGCCAGCAGACTAGCGGGAGACAATGAGCAGTTCTTC. Protein product: CASRLAGDNEQFF. The rearrangement links TRBV10-2 to TRBJ2-1; 11 nucleotides line up with TRBD2. The CDR3 is made up of 13 amino acids. CDR1 is WSHSY and CDR2 is SAAADI in the germline V gene. V was clipped by 6 bases and J by 5 bases; unmatched bases: 0.

The rearrangement uses TRBV4-1 and TRBJ2-1, with 14 bases matching TRBD2. V shed 4 bases, J shed 8 bases, and the junction held 4 bases outside the gene matches. Germline loops: CDR1 MGHRA, CDR2 YSYEKL. The CDR3 covers 15 residues. The CDR3 sequence is CASSLGTSGGHEQFF. The CDR3 bases are TGCGCCAGCAGCCTCGGGACTAGCGGGGGCCATGAGCAGTTCTTC.

V usage is TRBV7-8 and J usage is TRBJ2-5, with D tentatively TRBD1 (5 bases). Between the trimmed V and J ends, which lost 1 base and 4 bases, there was a span of 13 bases. The germline gives CDR1 SGHVS, CDR2 FQNEAQ. CDR3 length: 15 amino acids. The CDR3 DNA follows: TGTGCCAGCAGCTTAGAGTGGGGCTCGAGAGAGACCCAGTACTTC. It yields the protein CASSLEWGSRETQYF.

The chain recombines TRBV12-3 or TRBV12-4 with TRBJ2-3, with a possible D match to TRBD2 (6 bases). With 5 bases removed from V and 6 bases from J, the gap between germline ends came to 12 bases. The length of the CDR3 is 13 residues. The CDR3 loop is CASSPPRGDTQYF. As DNA, the CDR3 is TGTGCCAGCAGTCCACCCCGGGGGGATACGCAGTATTTT.

The J gene is TRBJ2-7, the V gene TRBV9; D gene ambiguous. The CDR3 runs 12 residues. Trimming left V 0 bases short and J 3 bases short, with 4 bases between. Per germline, CDR1 SGDLS and CDR2 YYNGEE. The CDR3 protein is CASSVDGYEQYF. CDR3 DNA: TGTGCCAGCAGCGTAGACGGCTACGAGCAGTACTTC.

This chain joins TRBV2 and TRBJ1-1; TRBD1 is a possible D gene (6 bases). Trimming pared 1 base from V and 5 bases from J, leaving 11 bases between. The CDR3 covers 14 residues. CDR1 and CDR2 from the germline V gene are SNHLY and FYNNEI. CDR3 in DNA: TGTGCCAGCAGTGAAGGAACAGGGTGGACTGAAGCTTTCTTT. Amino acids: CASSEGTGWTEAFF.

The genes are TRBV11-2 and TRBJ2-2, with D possibly matching TRBD2 (6 bases). The CDR3 has 17 amino acids. In germline, CDR1 is SGHAT, CDR2 FQNNGV. Trimming stripped 5 bases from V and 6 bases from J, with 22 bases between. The CDR3 DNA sequence: TGTGCCAGCAGCCCAAACCTCAGGGCTAGCGCGGCCGGGGAGCTGTTTTTT. Amino acids: CASSPNLRASAAGELFF.

V and J are TRBV5-1 and TRBJ2-3, with 7 bases that match TRBD1. The CDR3 loop spans 17 amino acids. The trim removed 0 bases at V and 0 bases at J, leaving 7 bases unmatched. Germline CDR1 reads SGHRS; CDR2 reads YFSETQ. Here the CDR3 reads CASSLARGQTSTDTQYF. In DNA form, the CDR3 reads TGCGCCAGCAGCTTGGCCCGGGGACAGACTAGCACAGATACGCAGTATTTT.

The rearrangement joins TRBV9 to TRBJ2-2, with no clear D. V was trimmed by 4 bases and J by 4 bases, leaving 14 bases between them. Germline CDR1 reads SGDLS; CDR2 reads YYNGEE. The CDR3 has 15 residues. The CDR3, as DNA: TGTGCCAGCAGCCCAGACATTTTGGCCACCGGGGAGCTGTTTTTT. This encodes CASSPDILATGELFF.

The chain uses TRBV11-3 and TRBJ2-1; 13 bases are shared with TRBD2. This CDR3 is 16 amino acids long. Germline V gene sequence: CDR1 SGHNT, CDR2 YENEEA. V was clipped by 4 bases and J by 8 bases; unmatched bases: 8. CDR3 residues: CASSSPGTSGVDEQFF. The CDR3 DNA sequence: TGTGCCAGCAGCTCCCCCGGGACTAGCGGGGTGGATGAGCAGTTCTTC.

The chain recombines TRBV18 with TRBJ1-1; D might be TRBD1 (6 bases). This CDR3 is built from 13 residues. CDR1 is KGHSH, CDR2 LQKENI, per germline. Trimming removed 6 bases at V and 0 bases at J, with 8 bases between. The CDR3 coding sequence is TGTGCCAGCTCGCGACAGGTGAACACTGAAGCTTTCTTT. Amino acid sequence: CASSRQVNTEAFF. Using reference TRBV18 and TRBJ1-1 for the parts outside the CDR3, the full variable domain is NAGVMQNPRHLVRRRGQEARLRCSPMKGHSHVYWYRQLPEEGLKFMVYLQKENIIDESGMPKERFSAEFPKEGPSILRIQQVVRGDSAAYFCASSRQVNTEAFFGQGTRLTVV.

The V gene is TRBV27, the J gene TRBJ1-2, with D perhaps TRBD1 (5 bases). V was trimmed by 3 bases and J by 5 bases, leaving 10 bases between them. The CDR3 contains 13 residues. In germline, CDR1 is MNHEY, CDR2 SMNVEV (reference sequence). This CDR3 is CASSFDRRYGYTF. The CDR3 DNA sequence: TGTGCCAGCAGTTTCGACAGACGTTATGGCTACACCTTC.

The J gene is TRBJ2-7, the V gene TRBV7-2, with 8 bases aligning to TRBD2. CDR3 size: 16 residues. V trimming: 1 base; J trimming: 0 bases; junction bases outside the gene matches: 5. The germline V gene has CDR1 SGHTA and CDR2 FQGNSA. The CDR3 protein is CASSLGLAGYSYEQYF. In DNA form, the CDR3 reads TGTGCCAGCAGCTTAGGGTTAGCGGGGTACTCCTACGAGCAGTACTTC.

The rearrangement uses TRBV7-6 and TRBJ2-3; 8 bases match TRBD2. The CDR3 covers 14 residues. CDR1 and CDR2 from the germline V gene are SGHVS and FNYEAQ. V was pared by 4 bases and J by 3 bases, with 3 bases of the junction left unmatched. This CDR3 reads CASSSRGGTDTQYF. The CDR3 coding sequence is TGTGCCAGCAGCTCCCGGGGGGGGACAGATACGCAGTATTTT.

The chain employs TRBV12-3 or TRBV12-4 and TRBJ2-7; no clear D. The length of the CDR3 is 13 residues. V shed 3 bases and J shed 2 bases, with 8 bases lying between them. CDR3 residues: CASSFAATYEQYF. For the CDR3, the DNA is TGTGCCAGCAGTTTCGCGGCTACCTACGAGCAGTACTTC.

V is TRBV7-2 and J is TRBJ1-5, with 7 bases aligning to TRBD1. Per the germline V gene, CDR1 is SGHTA and CDR2 is FQGNSA. The CDR3 covers 13 residues. Losses at the gene ends were 3 bases for V and 6 bases for J; bases not matched to a gene: 2. The CDR3 sequence is CASSFQGGQPQHF. CDR3 coding DNA: TGTGCCAGCAGCTTCCAGGGGGGTCAGCCCCAGCATTTT.

In regard to this clone: Sequence at one end of the junction differs from germline and may be a read error. This rearrangement joins TRBV6-6 to TRBJ1-5; 7 bases fit TRBD1. This CDR3 is 14 amino acids long. CDR1 and CDR2 from the germline V gene are MNHNY and SVGAGI (reference sequence). The CDR3 DNA reads TGTGCCAGCAGCCCCAAAGGGGGCAACCAGCCCCAGCATTTT. This sequence encodes CASSPKGGNQPQHF.

The CDR3 loop reads CASSPFTGTSSGNTIYF. CDR3 nucleotide sequence: TGTGCCAGCAGTCCCTTCACAGGGACAAGCTCTGGAAACACCATATATTTT. The genes are TRBV6-6 and TRBJ1-3; weak D call: TRBD1 (6 bases). This CDR3 contains 17 residues. CDR1 MNHNY and CDR2 SVGAGI come from the germline V gene (reference sequence). V was shortened by 5 bases and J by 0 bases, with 17 bases between the two germline ends.

The chain carries TRBV6-2 or TRBV6-3 and TRBJ2-7; D gene uncertain. This CDR3 comprises 14 residues. Germline V gives CDR1 MNHEY, CDR2 SVGEGT. Trimming took off 6 bases at V and 6 bases at J, with 18 bases between the two ends. CDR3 loop: CASSLRGHPIEQYF. CDR3 sequence (DNA): TGTGCCAGCAGCCTTCGCGGCCACCCAATCGAGCAGTACTTC.

V is TRBV5-4 and J is TRBJ1-3; D perhaps matches TRBD1 (6 bases). The CDR3 is 15 residues long. Trimming took 4 bases from V and 4 from J, leaving 15 bases between them. Germline V gene sequence: CDR1 SGHNT, CDR2 YYREEE (reference sequence). CDR3 DNA: TGTGCCAGCAGCATACAGGGAAATTCGGGAAACACCATATATTTT. It translates to CASSIQGNSGNTIYF.